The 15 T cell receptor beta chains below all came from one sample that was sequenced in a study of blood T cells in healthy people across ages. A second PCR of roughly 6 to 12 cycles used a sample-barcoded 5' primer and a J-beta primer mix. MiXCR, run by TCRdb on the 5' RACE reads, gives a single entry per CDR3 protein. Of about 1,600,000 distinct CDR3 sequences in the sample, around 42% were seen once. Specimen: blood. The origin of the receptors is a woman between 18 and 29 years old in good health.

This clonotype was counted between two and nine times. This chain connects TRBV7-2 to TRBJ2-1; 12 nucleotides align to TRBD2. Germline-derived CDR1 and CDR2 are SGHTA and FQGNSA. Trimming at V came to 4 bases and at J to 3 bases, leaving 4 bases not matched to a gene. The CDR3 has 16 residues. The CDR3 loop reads CASSWKGLAGYNEQFF. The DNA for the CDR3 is TGTGCCAGCAGCTGGAAGGGACTAGCGGGCTACAATGAGCAGTTCTTC.

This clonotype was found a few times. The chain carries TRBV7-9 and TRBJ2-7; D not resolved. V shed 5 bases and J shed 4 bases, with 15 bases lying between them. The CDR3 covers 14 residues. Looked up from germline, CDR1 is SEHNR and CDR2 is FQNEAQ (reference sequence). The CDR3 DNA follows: TGTGCCAGCAGCCGGGCGACGGATCGGTACGAGCAGTACTTC. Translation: CASSRATDRYEQYF.

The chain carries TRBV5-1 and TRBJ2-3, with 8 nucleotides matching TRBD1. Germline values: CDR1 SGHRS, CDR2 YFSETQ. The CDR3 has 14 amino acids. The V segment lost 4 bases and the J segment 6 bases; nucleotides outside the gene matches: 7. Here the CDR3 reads CASSAATGGDTQYF. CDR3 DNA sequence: TGCGCCAGCAGCGCGGCAACAGGGGGGGATACGCAGTATTTT.

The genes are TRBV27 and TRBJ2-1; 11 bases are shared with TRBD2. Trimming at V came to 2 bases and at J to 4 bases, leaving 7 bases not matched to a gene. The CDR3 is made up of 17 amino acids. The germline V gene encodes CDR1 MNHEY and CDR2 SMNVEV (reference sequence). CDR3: CASSLRLAGGLYNEQFF. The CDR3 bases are TGTGCCAGCAGTTTAAGGTTAGCGGGGGGGCTGTACAATGAGCAGTTCTTC.

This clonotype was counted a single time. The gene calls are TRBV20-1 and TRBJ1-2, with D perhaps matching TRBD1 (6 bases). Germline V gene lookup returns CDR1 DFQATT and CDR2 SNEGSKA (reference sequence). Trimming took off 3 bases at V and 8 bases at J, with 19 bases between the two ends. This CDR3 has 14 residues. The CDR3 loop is CSASPEGGQGGYTF. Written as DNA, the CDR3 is TGCAGTGCTAGCCCGGAGGGGGGCCAGGGGGGCTACACCTTC.

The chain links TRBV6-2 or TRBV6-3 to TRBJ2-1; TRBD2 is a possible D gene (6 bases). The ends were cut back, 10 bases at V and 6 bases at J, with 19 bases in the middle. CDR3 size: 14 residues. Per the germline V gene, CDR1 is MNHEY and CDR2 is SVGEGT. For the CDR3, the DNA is TGTGCCACCCTAGCGCCCGTTTCTGGCAATGAGCAGTTCTTC. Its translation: CATLAPVSGNEQFF.

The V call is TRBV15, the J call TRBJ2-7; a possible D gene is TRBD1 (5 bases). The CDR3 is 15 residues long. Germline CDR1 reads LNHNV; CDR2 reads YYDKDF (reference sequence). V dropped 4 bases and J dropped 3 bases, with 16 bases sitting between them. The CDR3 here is CATSTVTGKIYEQYF. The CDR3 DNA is TGTGCCACCAGCACCGTTACAGGAAAGATCTACGAGCAGTACTTC.

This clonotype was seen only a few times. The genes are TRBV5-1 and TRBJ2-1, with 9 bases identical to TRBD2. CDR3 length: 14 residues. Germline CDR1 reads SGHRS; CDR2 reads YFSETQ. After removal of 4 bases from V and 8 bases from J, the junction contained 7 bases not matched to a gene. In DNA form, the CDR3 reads TGCGCCAGCAGCACTTCGTGGACTAGCGATGAGCAGTTCTTC. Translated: CASSTSWTSDEQFF.

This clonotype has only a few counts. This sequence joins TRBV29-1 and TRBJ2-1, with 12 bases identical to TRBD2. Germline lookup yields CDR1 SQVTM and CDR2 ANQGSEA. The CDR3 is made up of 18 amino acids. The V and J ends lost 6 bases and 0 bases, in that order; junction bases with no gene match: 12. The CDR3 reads CSVSSSGRAASSYNEQFF. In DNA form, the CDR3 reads TGCAGCGTGTCCTCTAGCGGGAGGGCCGCGAGCTCCTACAATGAGCAGTTCTTC.

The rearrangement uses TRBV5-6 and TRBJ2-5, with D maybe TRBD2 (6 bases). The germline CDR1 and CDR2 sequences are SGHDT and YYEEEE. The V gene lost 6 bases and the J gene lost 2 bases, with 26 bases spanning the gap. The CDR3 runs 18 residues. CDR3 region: CASTHGSGVGLIQETQYF. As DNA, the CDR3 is TGTGCCAGCACCCACGGGTCGGGAGTTGGGCTCATACAAGAGACCCAGTACTTC.

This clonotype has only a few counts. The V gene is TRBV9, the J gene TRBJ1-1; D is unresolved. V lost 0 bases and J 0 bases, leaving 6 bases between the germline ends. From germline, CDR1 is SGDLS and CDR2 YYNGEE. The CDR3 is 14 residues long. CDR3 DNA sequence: TGTGCCAGCAGCGTAGTTGAAATGAACACTGAAGCTTTCTTT. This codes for CASSVVEMNTEAFF.

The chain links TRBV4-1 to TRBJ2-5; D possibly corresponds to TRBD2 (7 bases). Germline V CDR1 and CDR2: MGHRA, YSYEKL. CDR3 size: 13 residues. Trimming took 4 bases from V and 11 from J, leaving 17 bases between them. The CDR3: CASSLGEGGEQYF. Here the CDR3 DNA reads TGCGCCAGCAGCCTAGGGGAGGGGGGTGAGCAGTACTTC.

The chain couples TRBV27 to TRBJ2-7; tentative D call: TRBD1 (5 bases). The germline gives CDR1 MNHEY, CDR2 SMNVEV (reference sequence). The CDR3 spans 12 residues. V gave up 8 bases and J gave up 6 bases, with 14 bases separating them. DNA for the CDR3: TGTGCCAGCGGATTCCAGGGCGGCGAGCAGTACTTC. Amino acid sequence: CASGFQGGEQYF.

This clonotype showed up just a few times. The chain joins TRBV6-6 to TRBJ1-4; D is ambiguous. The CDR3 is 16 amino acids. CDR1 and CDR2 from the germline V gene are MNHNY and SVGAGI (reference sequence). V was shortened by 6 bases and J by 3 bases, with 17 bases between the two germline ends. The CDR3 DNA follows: TGTGCCAGCAGCCCTTCAGCGAACCCCTCTAATGAAAAACTGTTTTTT. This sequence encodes CASSPSANPSNEKLFF.

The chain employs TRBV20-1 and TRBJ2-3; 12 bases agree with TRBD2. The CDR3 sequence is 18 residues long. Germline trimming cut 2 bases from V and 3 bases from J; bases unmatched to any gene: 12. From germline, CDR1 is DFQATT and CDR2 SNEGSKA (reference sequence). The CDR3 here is CSARQLAGGPGGTDTQYF. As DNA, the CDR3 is TGCAGTGCTAGACAGCTAGCGGGGGGGCCGGGAGGAACAGATACGCAGTATTTT.